These T cell receptor beta chains were read from a single sample in a study of T cell repertoires in cytomegalovirus infection. TCRdb ran MiXCR on the reads and lists one entry per CDR3 protein. Found here are around 450,000 distinct CDR3 sequences, about 11% of them singletons; the top ten hold roughly a tenth. The specimen sequenced was PBMCs. The receptors were sampled from a human donor in good health (CMV status not recorded). Some clones in this sample may be carry-over from other donors' samples. CDR3s include the opening cysteine and the closing phenylalanine or tryptophan. The order of the fields is D gene, V gene, clone size, J gene, CDR3 protein, CDR3 DNA. D genes are given only for firm matches. Not every row has a clone size; where given, it reads once, few, many or a size class.

-	TRBV18	-	TRBJ2-7	CASSPLADSQDEQYF	TGTGCCAGCTCACCACTTGCGGACTCCCAGGACGAGCAGTACTTC
TRBD2	TRBV25-1	many	TRBJ2-7	CASSVSASGPYEQYF	TGTGCCAGCAGTGTTTCGGCTAGCGGACCCTACGAGCAGTACTTC
TRBD2	TRBV28	many	TRBJ2-2	CASSIPGLAGNTGELFF	TGTGCCAGCAGTATCCCCGGACTAGCGGGAAACACCGGGGAGCTGTTTTTT
-	TRBV28	few	TRBJ1-1	CASSLNSGFMNTEAFF	TGTGCCAGCAGTTTAAATTCTGGGTTTATGAACACTGAAGCTTTCTTT
TRBD2	TRBV12-3/TRBV12-4	many	TRBJ2-1	CASRTLAGGGSEQFF	TGTGCCAGCAGGACACTAGCGGGAGGGGGTTCTGAGCAGTTCTTC
-	TRBV27	many	TRBJ2-3	CASSLAAVSVDTQYF	TGTGCCAGCAGTCTAGCCGCCGTGAGTGTCGATACGCAGTATTTT
-	TRBV27	many	TRBJ1-2	CASREAGRVYGYTF	TGTGCCAGCAGGGAGGCAGGCCGGGTATATGGCTACACCTTC
-	TRBV4-2	many	TRBJ1-5	CASSQLGANQPQHF	TGTGCCAGCAGCCAACTGGGGGCAAATCAGCCCCAGCATTTT
-	TRBV20-1	-	TRBJ2-2	CSASNGHTGELCF	TGCAGTGCTAGCAATGGACACACCGGGGAGCTGTGTTTT
-	TRBV5-1	-	TRBJ1-5	CASSPSPSGNQPQHF	TGCGCCAGCAGCCCCTCGCCCTCTGGCAATCAGCCCCAGCATTTT
TRBD2	TRBV11-2	many	TRBJ2-1	CASSLGTSNSEQFF	TGTGCCAGCAGCTTAGGGACTAGCAACAGTGAGCAGTTCTTC
-	TRBV7-3	-	TRBJ2-7	CASAKIPSYEQYF	TGTGCCAGCGCCAAGATCCCCTCCTACGAGCAGTACTTC
-	TRBV12-3/TRBV12-4	many	TRBJ1-4	CASSPRGVTNEKLFF	TGTGCCAGCAGCCCGAGGGGAGTCACTAATGAAAAACTGTTTTTT
-	TRBV7-8	many	TRBJ2-2	CASSPLRVPGELFF	TGTGCCAGCAGCCCCCTTCGAGTCCCCGGGGAGCTGTTTTTT
TRBD2	TRBV29-1	-	TRBJ2-2	CSVEPGLAAGGLFF	TGCAGCGTTGAGCCGGGACTAGCCGCTGGGGGGCTGTTTTTT
-	TRBV11-3	many	TRBJ2-3	CASSRQGGDTQYF	TGTGCCAGCAGCCGTCAGGGAGGAGATACGCAGTATTTT
-	TRBV6-6	many	TRBJ2-7	CASSNPGRTTYEQYF	TGTGCCAGCAGTAATCCGGGCCGTACCACCTACGAGCAGTACTTC
TRBD1	TRBV9	few	TRBJ2-1	CASSVVGGQVSYNEQFF	TGTGCCAGCAGCGTAGTAGGAGGACAGGTCTCCTACAATGAGCAGTTCTTC
TRBD1	TRBV7-2	many	TRBJ2-7	CASSLRTGSNEQYF	TGTGCCAGCAGCTTGCGGACAGGGTCCAACGAGCAGTACTTC
-	TRBV3-1	-	TRBJ2-1	CASSLTWNEQFF	TGTGCCAGCAGCCTTACTTGGAATGAGCAGTTCTTC
-	TRBV5-1	many	TRBJ1-1	CASSLTGGETEAFF	TGCGCCAGCAGCTTGACCGGGGGCGAGACTGAAGCTTTCTTT
-	TRBV20-1	-	TRBJ2-1	CSARDRLAYNEQFF	TGCAGTGCTAGAGATCGTCTCGCATACAATGAGCAGTTCTTC
TRBD2	TRBV7-2	many	TRBJ2-1	CASSLAGTAGGVANEQFF	TGTGCCAGCAGCTTAGCCGGCACAGCGGGAGGAGTGGCCAATGAGCAGTTCTTC
-	TRBV7-2	many	TRBJ2-1	CASSLDPFF	TGTGCCAGCAGCTTAGATCCGTTCTTC
-	TRBV11-2	few	TRBJ2-3	CASSLEWGSTDTQYF	TGTGCCAGCAGCTTAGAGTGGGGGAGCACAGATACGCAGTATTTT
-	TRBV5-1	many	TRBJ1-1	CASNPRPVGRRSVNTEAFF	TGCGCCAGCAATCCCCGCCCCGTCGGAAGGAGGTCAGTGAACACTGAAGCTTTCTTT
-	TRBV6-1	many	TRBJ1-6	CASNLMRTNHSPLHF	TGTGCCAGCAACCTCATGAGGACAAACCATTCACCCCTCCACTTT
TRBD1	TRBV6-5	many	TRBJ1-2	CASSYSYRGNYGYTF	TGTGCCAGCAGTTACTCATACAGGGGGAACTATGGCTACACCTTC
-	TRBV7-3	many	TRBJ1-1	CASSLDSNMNTEAFF	TGTGCCAGCAGCTTAGACAGCAACATGAACACTGAAGCTTTCTTT
-	TRBV28	many	TRBJ2-7	CASTGTAYEQYF	TGTGCCAGCACCGGGACCGCCTACGAGCAGTACTTC
-	TRBV28	few	TRBJ2-2	CASSSPPGGQNTGELFF	TGTGCCAGCAGTTCCCCCCCGGGGGGCCAGAACACCGGGGAGCTGTTTTTT
TRBD1	TRBV7-2	many	TRBJ1-4	CASSYLTGGFNEKLFF	TGTGCCAGCAGCTACCTCACAGGGGGCTTTAATGAAAAACTGTTTTTT
-	TRBV14	-	TRBJ2-5	CASSQSGSETQYF	TGTGCCAGCAGCCAATCAGGGTCGGAGACCCAGTACTTC
-	TRBV6-1	many	TRBJ1-2	CASSEAHRAFYGYTF	TGTGCCAGCAGTGAAGCGCATCGGGCTTTTTATGGCTACACCTTC
TRBD1	TRBV7-9	-	TRBJ2-7	CASSAGQGNEQYF	TGTGCCAGCAGCGCGGGACAGGGCAACGAGCAGTACTTC
-	TRBV2	-	TRBJ2-1	CASSPGTFVRFF	TGTGCCAGCAGTCCCGGAACTTTCGTGAGGTTCTTC
TRBD1	TRBV19	few	TRBJ2-2	CASVFGTGGAGELFF	TGTGCCAGTGTTTTCGGGACAGGGGGGGCCGGGGAGCTGTTTTTT
TRBD2	TRBV12-3/TRBV12-4	many	TRBJ2-5	CASSLGSGSAQETQYF	TGTGCCAGCAGTTTAGGTAGCGGGTCAGCTCAAGAGACCCAGTACTTC
-	TRBV12-5	many	TRBJ2-1	CASGLTQGPYSYNEQFF	TGTGCTAGTGGTCTTACACAGGGTCCCTACTCCTACAATGAGCAGTTCTTC
TRBD1	TRBV25-1	many	TRBJ2-5	CASSDIFDRDRGETQYF	TGTGCCAGCAGTGACATATTCGATCGGGACAGGGGAGAGACCCAGTACTTC
-	TRBV7-3	-	TRBJ2-3	CASSMTPGVGTDTQYF	TGTGCCAGCAGCATGACCCCGGGGGTAGGCACAGATACGCAGTATTTT
-	TRBV15	once	TRBJ1-1	CATSRDGQGEAFF	TGTGCCACCAGCAGAGATGGTCAGGGTGAAGCTTTCTTT
-	TRBV11-2	many	TRBJ2-5	CASSLSYRQETQYF	TGTGCCAGCAGCTTGAGCTACCGCCAAGAGACCCAGTACTTC
-	TRBV5-1	-	TRBJ1-1	CASSREEGSPEAFF	TGCGCCAGCAGCAGGGAAGAGGGGAGCCCTGAAGCTTTCTTT
-	TRBV7-2	many	TRBJ2-3	CASSFQALMTDTQYF	TGTGCCAGCAGCTTCCAAGCGCTCATGACCGATACGCAGTATTTT
-	TRBV24-1	many	TRBJ2-3	CATSMRGLNTDTQYF	TGTGCCACCAGTATGCGAGGTTTAAACACAGATACGCAGTATTTT
TRBD1	TRBV27	-	TRBJ1-1	CASSSQGAWTEAFF	TGTGCCAGCAGTTCACAGGGGGCCTGGACTGAAGCTTTCTTT
TRBD2	TRBV20-1	-	TRBJ2-5	CSAPRSGRQTQETQYF	TGCAGTGCTCCCAGGAGCGGGAGGCAAACCCAAGAGACCCAGTACTTC
-	TRBV4-1	many	TRBJ2-4	CASSQGPRARGGNVQYF	TGCGCCAGCAGCCAAGGACCTAGAGCAAGAGGAGGGAACGTTCAGTACTTC
TRBD1	TRBV7-3	many	TRBJ2-5	CASSLGQEGTQYF	TGTGCCAGCAGCCTAGGACAGGAAGGGACCCAGTACTTC
-	TRBV4-1	many	TRBJ1-4	CASSQLHLATNEKLFF	TGCGCCAGCAGCCAGTTACACCTTGCAACTAATGAAAAACTGTTTTTT
-	TRBV11-2	-	TRBJ1-1	CASSLGDSGTEAFF	TGTGCCAGCAGCTTGGGGGACTCGGGCACTGAAGCTTTCTTT
TRBD1	TRBV2	many	TRBJ2-5	CASSEVRQGIWETQYF	TGTGCCAGCAGTGAGGTGCGACAGGGGATTTGGGAGACCCAGTACTTC
-	TRBV6-1	many	TRBJ1-2	CASSGQSIGITF	TGTGCCAGCAGCGGACAGTCCATCGGTATAACCTTC
-	TRBV6-1	many	TRBJ2-7	CASSVLGSSYEQYF	TGTGCCAGCAGTGTGCTCGGGAGCTCCTACGAGCAGTACTTC